This entry describes one T cell receptor beta chain. One junction end does not reproduce the germline sequence, and a read error may be involved. Germline lookup yields CDR1 LGHDT and CDR2 YNNKEL (reference sequence). The CDR3 runs to 14 residues. This sample is part of a study of blood T cell repertoires in COVID-19. Background on the study: Italy, Spain and the United States were the sources of the convalescent and acute COVID-19 samples. Nucleic acid was either cDNA or gDNA, and it came from T cells, B-cell-depleted T cells, or PBMCs.

Study processing details: Using reference gene primer amplification, nucleated cell counts were estimated. TCRdb keeps only in-frame clones here, not all; method: immunoSEQ multiplex PCR. Clone size and V and J calls were adopted from that table, with D and trimming inferred from the DNA. This sample has roughly 90,000 clones, with roughly 82% found just once. The TCR was taken from a human donor in a cohort sampled during active COVID-19. The rearrangement uses TRBV3-1 (or the pseudogene TRBV3-2) and TRBJ1-3; possibly TRBD1 for D (5 bases). The material sequenced was peripheral blood. The CDR3 DNA follows: TGTGCCAGCGGGGCAGCGACATCCCGAAACATCATATATTTT. Protein sequence: CASGAATSRNIIYF.